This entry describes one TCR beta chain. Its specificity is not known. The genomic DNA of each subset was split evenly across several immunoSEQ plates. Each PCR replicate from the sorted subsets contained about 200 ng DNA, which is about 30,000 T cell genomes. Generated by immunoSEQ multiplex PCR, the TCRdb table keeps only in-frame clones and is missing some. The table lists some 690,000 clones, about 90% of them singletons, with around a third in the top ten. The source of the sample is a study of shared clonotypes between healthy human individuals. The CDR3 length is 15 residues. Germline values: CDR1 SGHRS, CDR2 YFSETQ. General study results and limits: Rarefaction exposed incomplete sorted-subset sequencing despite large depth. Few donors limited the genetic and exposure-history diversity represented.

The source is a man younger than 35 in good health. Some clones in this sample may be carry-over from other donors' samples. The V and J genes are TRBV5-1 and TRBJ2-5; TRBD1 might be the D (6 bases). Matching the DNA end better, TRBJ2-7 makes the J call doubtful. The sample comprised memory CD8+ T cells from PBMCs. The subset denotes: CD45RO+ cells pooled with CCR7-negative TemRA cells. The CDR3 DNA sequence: TGCGCCAGCAGCCCTGTAGGGGGTTCCTACTACGAGCAGTACTTC. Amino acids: CASSPVGGSYYEQYF.